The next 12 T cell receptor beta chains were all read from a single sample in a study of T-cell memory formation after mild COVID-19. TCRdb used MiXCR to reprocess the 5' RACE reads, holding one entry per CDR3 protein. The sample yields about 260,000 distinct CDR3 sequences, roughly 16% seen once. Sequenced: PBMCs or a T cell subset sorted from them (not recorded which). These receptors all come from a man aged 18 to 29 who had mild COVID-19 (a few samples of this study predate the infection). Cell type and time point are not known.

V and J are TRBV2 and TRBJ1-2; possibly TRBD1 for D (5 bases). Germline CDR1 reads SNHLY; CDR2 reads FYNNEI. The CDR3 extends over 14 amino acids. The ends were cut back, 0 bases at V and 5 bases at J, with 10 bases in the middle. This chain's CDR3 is CASSEAHGGYGYTF. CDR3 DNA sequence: TGTGCCAGCAGTGAAGCGCATGGGGGATATGGCTACACCTTC.

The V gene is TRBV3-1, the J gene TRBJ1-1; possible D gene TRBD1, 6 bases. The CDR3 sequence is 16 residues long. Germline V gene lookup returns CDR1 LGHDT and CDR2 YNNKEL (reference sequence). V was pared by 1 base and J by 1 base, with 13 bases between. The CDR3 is CASSQGGGLSNTEAFF. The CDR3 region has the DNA TGTGCCAGCAGCCAAGGAGGGGGACTTTCGAACACTGAAGCTTTCTTT.

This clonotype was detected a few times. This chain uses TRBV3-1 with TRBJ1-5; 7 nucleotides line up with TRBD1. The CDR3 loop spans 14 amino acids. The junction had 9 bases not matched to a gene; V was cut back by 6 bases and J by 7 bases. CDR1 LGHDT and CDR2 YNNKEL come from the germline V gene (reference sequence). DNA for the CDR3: TGTGCCAGCAGTTTGACAGGGTGGGACCAGCCCCAGCATTTT. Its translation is CASSLTGWDQPQHF.

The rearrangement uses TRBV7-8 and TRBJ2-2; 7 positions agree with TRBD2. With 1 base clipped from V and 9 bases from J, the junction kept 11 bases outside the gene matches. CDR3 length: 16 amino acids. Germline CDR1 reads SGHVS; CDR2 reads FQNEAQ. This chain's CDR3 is CASSLGLGGRGRELFF. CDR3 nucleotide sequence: TGTGCCAGCAGCTTAGGGTTAGGAGGGAGGGGCCGGGAGCTGTTTTTT.

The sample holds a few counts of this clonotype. CDR3: CASSPWGAGELFF. CDR3 DNA: TGTGCCAGCAGCCCCTGGGGGGCCGGGGAGCTGTTTTTT. The chain has TRBV9 and TRBJ2-2; weak D call: TRBD2 (6 bases). The CDR3 length is 13 residues. Trimming removed 4 bases from V and 6 bases from J, with 10 bases in between. Germline CDR1 and CDR2: SGDLS and YYNGEE. Full variable domain (remainder filled in from reference TRBV9 and TRBJ2-2): DSGVTQTPKHLITATGQRVTLRCSPRSGDLSVYWYQQSLDQGLQFLIQYYNGEERAKGNILERFSAQQFPDLHSELNLSSLELGDSALYFCASSPWGAGELFFGEGSRLTVL.

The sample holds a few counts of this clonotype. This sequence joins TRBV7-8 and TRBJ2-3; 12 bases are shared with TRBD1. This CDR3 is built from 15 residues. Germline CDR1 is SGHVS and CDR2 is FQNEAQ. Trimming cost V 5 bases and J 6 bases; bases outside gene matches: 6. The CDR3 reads CASSPRDRGPDTQYF. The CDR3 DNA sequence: TGTGCCAGCAGCCCCCGGGACAGGGGGCCTGATACGCAGTATTTT.

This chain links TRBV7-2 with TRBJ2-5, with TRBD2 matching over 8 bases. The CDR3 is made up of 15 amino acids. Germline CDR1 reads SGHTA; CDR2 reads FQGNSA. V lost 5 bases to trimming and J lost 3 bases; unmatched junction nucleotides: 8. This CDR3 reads CASSNPTSAEETQYF. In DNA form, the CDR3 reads TGTGCCAGCAGCAACCCGACTAGCGCGGAAGAGACCCAGTACTTC.

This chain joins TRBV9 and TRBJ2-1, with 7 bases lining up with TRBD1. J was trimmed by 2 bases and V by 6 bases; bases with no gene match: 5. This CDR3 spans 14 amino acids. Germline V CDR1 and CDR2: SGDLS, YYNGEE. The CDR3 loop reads CASTTGLTYNEQFF. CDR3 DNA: TGTGCCAGCACGACAGGGCTTACCTACAATGAGCAGTTCTTC.

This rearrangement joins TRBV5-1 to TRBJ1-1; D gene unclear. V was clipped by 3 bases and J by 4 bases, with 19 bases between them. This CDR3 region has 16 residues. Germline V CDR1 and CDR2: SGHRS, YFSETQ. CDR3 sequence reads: CASSSSPAEGRTEAFF. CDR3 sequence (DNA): TGCGCCAGCAGCTCTTCTCCAGCGGAAGGGCGCACTGAAGCTTTCTTT.

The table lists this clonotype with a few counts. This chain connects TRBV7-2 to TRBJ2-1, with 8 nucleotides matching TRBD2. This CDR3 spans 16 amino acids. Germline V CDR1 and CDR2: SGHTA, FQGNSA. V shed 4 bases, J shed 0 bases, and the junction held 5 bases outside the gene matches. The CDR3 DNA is TGTGCCAGCAGCTCGAAGCGGGGGAGCTCCTACAATGAGCAGTTCTTC. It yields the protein CASSSKRGSSYNEQFF.

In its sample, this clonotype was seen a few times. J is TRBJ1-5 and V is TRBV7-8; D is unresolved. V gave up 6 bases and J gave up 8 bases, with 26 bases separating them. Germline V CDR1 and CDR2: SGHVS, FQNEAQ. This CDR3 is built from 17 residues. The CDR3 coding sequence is TGTGCCAGCAGGTTTGGCCCGGGAGCCAGACTCGGGGAGCCCCAGCATTTT. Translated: CASRFGPGARLGEPQHF.

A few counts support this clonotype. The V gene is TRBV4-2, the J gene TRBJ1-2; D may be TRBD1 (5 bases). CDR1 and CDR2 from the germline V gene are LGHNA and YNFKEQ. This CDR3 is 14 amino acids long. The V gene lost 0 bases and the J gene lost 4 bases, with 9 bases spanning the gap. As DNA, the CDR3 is TGTGCCAGCAGCCAAGAGGGGGGTTTCTATGGCTACACCTTC. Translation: CASSQEGGFYGYTF.